These 20 T cell receptor beta chains were all obtained from the same sample, sequenced in a study of shared clonotypes between healthy human individuals. Method: immunoSEQ multiplex PCR; TCRdb's copy keeps in-frame clones and lacks some. The sample consists of a few million clones, approximately 95% of them appearing once. Sequences were obtained from naive CD4+ T cells from PBMCs. Subset described: CD45RA+ positively selected. These receptors all stem from a man aged 18 to 29 in good health. Some clones in this sample may be carry-over from other donors' samples.

For the CDR3, the DNA is TGTGCCAGTAAGGTTCCGGGGGGCTACGAGCAGTACTTC. This codes for CASKVPGGYEQYF. The chain combines TRBV19 with TRBJ2-7, with 7 nucleotides matching TRBD2. This CDR3 comprises 13 residues. Trimming at V came to 7 bases and at J to 3 bases, leaving 6 bases not matched to a gene. Germline loops: CDR1 LNHDA, CDR2 SQIVND (reference sequence). Full variable domain (missing parts from reference TRBV19 and TRBJ2-7): DGGITQSPKYLFRKEGQNVTLSCEQNLNHDAMYWYRQDPGQGLRLIYYSQIVNDFQKGDIAEGYSVSREKKESFPLTVTSAQKNPTAFYLCASKVPGGYEQYFGPGTRLTVT.

The chain joins TRBV21-1 to TRBJ2-5; TRBD2, the D gene given by the table, was not confirmed from the DNA. TRBV21-1 is listed as a pseudogene. The CDR3 length is 13 residues. CDR3 DNA sequence: TGTGCCAGCAGATCAGAGGGCGAGGAGACCCAGTACTTC. The encoded protein is CASRSEGEETQYF.

The rearrangement joins TRBV7-2 to TRBJ2-1; D is ambiguous. The V end lost 1 base, the J end lost 9 bases, and 13 bases lay between the germline ends. Germline values: CDR1 SGHTA, CDR2 FQGNSA. The CDR3 spans 14 residues. The CDR3 region is CASSLEARPGEQFF. CDR3 nucleotides: TGTGCCAGCAGCTTAGAGGCACGGCCCGGTGAGCAGTTCTTC. The complete variable domain, with remaining parts taken from reference TRBV7-2 and TRBJ2-1, reads GAGVSQSPSNKVTEKGKDVELRCDPISGHTALYWYRQSLGQGLEFLIYFQGNSAPDKSGLPSDRFSAERTGGSVSTLTIQRTQQEDSAVYLCASSLEARPGEQFFGPGTRLTVL.

The gene calls are TRBV11-1 and TRBJ2-7; 7 positions agree with TRBD1. Germline V lookup: CDR1 SGHAT, CDR2 FQDESV (reference sequence). J gave up 12 bases and V 2 bases, and 13 bases lay outside the gene matches. The CDR3 has 14 amino acids. DNA for the CDR3: TGTGCCAGCAGCTTAAGTATTTCGGACGGACAGGTGTACTTC. Protein: CASSLSISDGQVYF.

The chain has TRBV5-5 and TRBJ1-1; D remains unclear. The CDR3 covers 15 residues. Germline V gives CDR1 SGHKS, CDR2 YYEKEE (reference sequence). V lost 2 bases and J lost 4, with 15 bases in between. The DNA for the CDR3 is TGTGCCAGCAGCTTCAGACCTGAAGGCGCCACTGAAGCTTTCTTT. Translation gives CASSFRPEGATEAFF.

Only one count was recorded for this clone. The genes are TRBV6-5 and TRBJ1-4, with D uncertain. CDR1 is MNHEY, CDR2 SVGAGI, per germline. Deletions cut 0 bases from V and 5 bases from J, with 10 bases between. The CDR3 spans 15 residues. CDR3 protein: CASSYSDGLNEKLFF. CDR3 DNA: TGTGCCAGCAGTTACTCGGACGGGCTAAATGAAAAACTGTTTTTT.

To note about this clone: Other DNA sequences in this specimen translate into the identical CDR3. The V gene is TRBV28, the J gene TRBJ1-6; D gene unclear. V lost 3 bases to trimming and J lost 9 bases, with 6 bases between them. Germline assignment: CDR1 MDHEN and CDR2 SYDVKM. This CDR3 contains 12 residues. CDR3 coding DNA: TGTGCCAGCAGTTTGGGTGGTTCACCCCTCCACTTT. This translates into CASSLGGSPLHF.

The CDR3 spells CASSSLGQLQSNQPQHF. The DNA of the CDR3 is TGTGCCAGCAGTTCATTAGGACAGCTTCAATCCAATCAGCCCCAGCATTTT. The V call is TRBV28, the J call TRBJ1-5; tentatively, D is TRBD1 (6 bases). The CDR3 is 17 amino acids. Germline V gene lookup returns CDR1 MDHEN and CDR2 SYDVKM. Trimming left V 4 bases short and J 3 bases short, with 19 bases between.

As for this clone: The same CDR3 is also encoded by other DNA sequences in this sample. V gene TRBV6-5 combines with J gene TRBJ2-7, with 7 bases fitting TRBD1. There are 14 residues in the CDR3. CDR1 is MNHEY, CDR2 SVGAGI, per germline. The V segment lost 3 bases and the J segment 2 bases; nucleotides outside the gene matches: 4. The CDR3, as DNA: TGTGCCAGCAGTTATGACAGGGCAACCTACGAGCAGTACTTC. It translates to CASSYDRATYEQYF.

The V call is TRBV27, the J call TRBJ2-5; D remains ambiguous. The CDR3 sequence is 13 residues long. Trimming stripped 5 bases from V and 3 bases from J, with 10 bases between. The germline V gene encodes CDR1 MNHEY and CDR2 SMNVEV (reference sequence). CDR3 residues: CASSPRSEETQYF. The CDR3 nucleotides read TGTGCCAGCAGTCCCAGGTCCGAAGAGACCCAGTACTTC.

The genes are TRBV28 and TRBJ2-1; 10 bases agree with TRBD2. Trimming took 6 bases from V and 1 from J; bases not matched to a gene: 6. CDR3 length equals 16 residues. Germline CDR1 MDHEN, CDR2 SYDVKM. The CDR3 nucleotides read TGTGCCAGCAGGGAAAGCGGGAGGGGGTCCTACAATGAGCAGTTCTTC. Amino acids: CASRESGRGSYNEQFF.

The chain links TRBV7-9 to TRBJ2-5; D tentatively reads TRBD1 or TRBD2 (5 bases each). The CDR3 totals 12 residues. Per the germline V gene, CDR1 is SEHNR and CDR2 is FQNEAQ (reference sequence). Between the trimmed V and J ends, which lost 5 bases and 5 bases, there was a span of 9 bases. CDR3 sequence reads: CASSDGTETQYF. CDR3 coding DNA: TGTGCCAGCAGCGACGGGACCGAGACCCAGTACTTC. Variable domain in full (rest from reference TRBV7-9 and TRBJ2-5): DTGVSQNPRHKITKRGQNVTFRCDPISEHNRLYWYRQTLGQGPEFLTYFQNEAQLEKSRLLSDRFSAERPKGSFSTLEIQRTEQGDSAMYLCASSDGTETQYFGPGTRLLVL.

The chain combines TRBV27 with TRBJ2-7; the match to TRBD1 covers 7 bases. Germline CDR1 and CDR2: MNHEY and SMNVEV (reference sequence). The CDR3 is 15 residues long. With V trimmed by 1 base and J by 7 bases, 10 bases remained unmatched. In nucleotides, the CDR3 is TGTGCCAGCAGTTTATGGGAAGGGGGCGGTGGGGAGCAGTACTTC. Protein product: CASSLWEGGGGEQYF.

The rearrangement links TRBV7-8 to TRBJ1-5; the D is unclear. The V gene lost 5 bases and the J gene lost 7 bases, with 18 bases spanning the gap. The CDR3 is made up of 15 amino acids. Germline V gene data show CDR1 as SGHVS and CDR2 as FQNEAQ. The CDR3 region is CASSPFSRSEQPQHF. The CDR3 nucleotides read TGTGCCAGCAGCCCCTTCTCGCGGAGTGAGCAGCCCCAGCATTTT.

This rearrangement joins TRBV6-1 to TRBJ2-1; TRBD2 aligns across 8 bases. V lost 8 bases to trimming and J lost 5 bases; unmatched junction nucleotides: 11. Germline V CDR1 and CDR2: MNHNS, SASEGT. The CDR3 contains 15 residues. CDR3 amino acids: CASSKPGLGDNEQFF. The CDR3, as DNA: TGTGCCAGCTCCAAGCCGGGACTAGGGGACAATGAGCAGTTCTTC.

CDR3 nucleotides: TGTGCCAGCAGCTGGGGTGAAAAACTGTTTTTT. Amino acid sequence: CASSWGEKLFF. This chain connects TRBV5-6 to TRBJ1-4; no clear D. This CDR3 is built from 11 residues. V lost 3 bases and J 7 bases, leaving 4 bases between the germline ends. From germline, CDR1 is SGHDT and CDR2 YYEEEE. Drawing the rest from reference TRBV5-6 and TRBJ1-4, the complete variable domain is DAGVTQSPTHLIKTRGQQVTLRCSPKSGHDTVSWYQQALGQGPQFIFQYYEEEERQRGNFPDRFSGHQFPNYSSELNVNALLLGDSALYLCASSWGEKLFFGSGTQLSVL.

The chain is built from TRBV4-1 and TRBJ1-4; tentative D call: TRBD1 (5 bases). Germline V lookup: CDR1 MGHRA, CDR2 YSYEKL. V lost 1 base and J 7 bases, leaving 13 bases between the germline ends. This CDR3 comprises 15 residues. CDR3 loop: CASSQVGGAAEKLFF. DNA for the CDR3: TGCGCCAGCAGCCAAGTCGGAGGGGCTGCTGAAAAACTGTTTTTT.

The chain employs TRBV11-1 and TRBJ2-2; D is ambiguous. Trimming removed 5 bases at V and 3 bases at J, with 13 bases between. Germline V gene data show CDR1 as SGHAT and CDR2 as FQDESV (reference sequence). The CDR3 runs 15 residues. The CDR3 DNA sequence: TGTGCCAGCAGCCAACGAACTACCGACACCGGGGAGCTGTTTTTT. The encoded protein is CASSQRTTDTGELFF. Using reference TRBV11-1 and TRBJ2-2 for the parts outside the CDR3, the full variable domain is EAEVAQSPRYKITEKSQAVAFWCDPISGHATLYWYRQILGQGPELLVQFQDESVVDDSQLPKDRFSAERLKGVDSTLKIQPAELGDSAMYLCASSQRTTDTGELFFGEGSRLTVL.

Points on this clone: This sample also contains other DNA sequences that code for the same CDR3. The chain employs TRBV19 and TRBJ2-2; weak D call: TRBD2 (6 bases). V lost 1 base to trimming and J lost 1 base, with 7 bases between them. Germline-derived CDR1 and CDR2 are LNHDA and SQIVND (reference sequence). CDR3 length: 15 residues. The CDR3 DNA sequence: TGTGCCAGTAGTATAGGGGGAGGGAACACCGGGGAGCTGTTTTTT. Its translation: CASSIGGGNTGELFF.

J is TRBJ1-2 and V is TRBV28, with TRBD1 identical over 10 bases. Germline V CDR1 and CDR2: MDHEN, SYDVKM. Trimming removed 3 bases from V and 8 bases from J; junction bases left unmatched: 9. The CDR3 is 15 residues long. The CDR3 loop reads CASSLWDRGAGGYTF. The DNA of the CDR3 is TGTGCCAGCAGTTTGTGGGACAGGGGCGCAGGGGGCTACACCTTC.